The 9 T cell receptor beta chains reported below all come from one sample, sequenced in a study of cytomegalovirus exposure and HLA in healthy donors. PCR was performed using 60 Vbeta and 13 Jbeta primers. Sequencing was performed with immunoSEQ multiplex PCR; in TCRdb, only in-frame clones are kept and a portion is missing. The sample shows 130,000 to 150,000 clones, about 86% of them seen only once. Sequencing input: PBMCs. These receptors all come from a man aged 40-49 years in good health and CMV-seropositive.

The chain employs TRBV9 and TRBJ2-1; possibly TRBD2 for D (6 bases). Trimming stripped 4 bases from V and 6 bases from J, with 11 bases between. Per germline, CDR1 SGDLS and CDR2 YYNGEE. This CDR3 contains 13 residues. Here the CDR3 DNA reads TGTGCCAGCAGCTCCGGACTACTCAATGAGCAGTTCTTC. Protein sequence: CASSSGLLNEQFF. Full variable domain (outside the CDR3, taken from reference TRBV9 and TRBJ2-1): DSGVTQTPKHLITATGQRVTLRCSPRSGDLSVYWYQQSLDQGLQFLIQYYNGEERAKGNILERFSAQQFPDLHSELNLSSLELGDSALYFCASSSGLLNEQFFGPGTRLTVL.

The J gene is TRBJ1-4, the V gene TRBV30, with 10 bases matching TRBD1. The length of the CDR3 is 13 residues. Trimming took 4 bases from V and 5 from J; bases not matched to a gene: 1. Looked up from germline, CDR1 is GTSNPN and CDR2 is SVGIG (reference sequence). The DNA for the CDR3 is TGTGCCTGGAAGGGACAGGGGAATGAAAAACTGTTTTTT. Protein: CAWKGQGNEKLFF.

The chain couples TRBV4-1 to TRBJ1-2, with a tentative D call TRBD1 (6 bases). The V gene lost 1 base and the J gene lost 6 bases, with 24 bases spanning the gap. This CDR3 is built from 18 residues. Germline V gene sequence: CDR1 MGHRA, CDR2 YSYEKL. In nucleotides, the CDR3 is TGCGCCAGCAGCCAAGCCGGTTCAAACAGGGTTCGTCCGAATGGCTACACCTTC. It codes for CASSQAGSNRVRPNGYTF.

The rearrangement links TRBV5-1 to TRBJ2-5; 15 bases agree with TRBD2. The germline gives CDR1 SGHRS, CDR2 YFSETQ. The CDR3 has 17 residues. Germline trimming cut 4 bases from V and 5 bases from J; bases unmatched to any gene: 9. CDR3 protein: CASSPGLAGGYTETQYF. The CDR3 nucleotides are TGCGCCAGCAGCCCGGGACTAGCGGGAGGATATACCGAGACCCAGTACTTC. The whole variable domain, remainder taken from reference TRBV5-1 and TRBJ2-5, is KAGVTQTPRYLIKTRGQQVTLSCSPISGHRSVSWYQQTPGQGLQFLFEYFSETQRNKGNFPGRFSGRQFSNSRSEMNVSTLELGDSALYLCASSPGLAGGYTETQYFGPGTRLLVL.

CDR3 residues: CAWKDPGQGSNQPQHF. CDR3 sequence (DNA): TGTGCCTGGAAGGATCCGGGACAGGGAAGCAATCAGCCCCAGCATTTT. The chain employs TRBV30 and TRBJ1-5; 9 bases match TRBD1. Germline values: CDR1 GTSNPN, CDR2 SVGIG (reference sequence). Trimming took 4 bases from V and 1 from J; bases not matched to a gene: 8. This CDR3 comprises 16 residues.

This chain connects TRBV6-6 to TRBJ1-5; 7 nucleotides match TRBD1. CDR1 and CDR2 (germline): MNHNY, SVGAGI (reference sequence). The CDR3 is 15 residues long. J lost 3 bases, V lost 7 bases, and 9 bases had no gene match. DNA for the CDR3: TGTGCCAGCAAGGCTTCGGGACAGAACAATCAGCCCCAGCATTTT. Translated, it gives CASKASGQNNQPQHF.

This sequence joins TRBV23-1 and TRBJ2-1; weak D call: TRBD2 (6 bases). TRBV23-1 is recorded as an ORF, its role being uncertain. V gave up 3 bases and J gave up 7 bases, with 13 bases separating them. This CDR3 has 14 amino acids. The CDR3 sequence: CASSHMGGLNEQFF. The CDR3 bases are TGCGCCAGCAGTCACATGGGGGGACTTAATGAGCAGTTCTTC.

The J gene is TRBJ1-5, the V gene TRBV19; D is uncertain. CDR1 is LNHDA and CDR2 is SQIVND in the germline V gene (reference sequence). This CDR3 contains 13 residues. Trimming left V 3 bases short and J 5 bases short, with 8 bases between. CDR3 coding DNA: TGTGCCAGTAGTATCGGACTGGATCAGCCCCAGCATTTT. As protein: CASSIGLDQPQHF.

CDR3 sequence reads: CASSIAGALAGDYEQFF. CDR3 DNA: TGTGCCAGTAGTATAGCAGGCGCACTAGCGGGAGACTATGAGCAGTTCTTC. The rearrangement joins TRBV19 to TRBJ2-1, with 11 bases lining up with TRBD2. With 1 base clipped from V and 8 bases from J, the junction kept 10 bases outside the gene matches. Germline V gene sequence: CDR1 LNHDA, CDR2 SQIVND (reference sequence). CDR3 length equals 17 residues.